This is a list of T cell receptor beta chains from one sample in a study of T cells in Graves' hyperthyroidism and ophthalmopathy. One entry per CDR3 protein results from TCRdb running MiXCR on the multiplex PCR reads. The data show around 280,000 distinct CDR3 sequences, roughly 13% seen once. The specimen was blood. The receptors were gathered from a woman in her forties with Graves' hyperthyroidism. CDR3s include the opening cysteine and the closing phenylalanine or tryptophan. The D gene is left open where the match is weak. The size entry is marked missing in some rows and otherwise reads once, few, many or a size class.

V gene: TRBV2
J gene: TRBJ2-5
clone size: many
D gene: NA
CDR3 DNA: TGTGCCAGCGTAAGTGGGCGAGGAGAGACCCAGTACTTC
CDR3 protein: CASVSGRGETQYF

V gene: TRBV6-1
J gene: TRBJ1-1
clone size: many
D gene: NA
CDR3 DNA: TGTGCCAGCAGTGTACGGCAGGGGCTATCGAACACTGAAGCTTTCTTT
CDR3 protein: CASSVRQGLSNTEAFF

V gene: TRBV19
J gene: TRBJ1-2
clone size: few
D gene: NA
CDR3 DNA: TGTGCCAGTAGTCCCGGGGGGGAATACGGCTACACCTTC
CDR3 protein: CASSPGGEYGYTF

V gene: TRBV20-1
J gene: TRBJ2-5
clone size: many
D gene: NA
CDR3 DNA: TGCAGTGCTGAGGGGGTCGGAGAGACCCAGTACTTC
CDR3 protein: CSAEGVGETQYF

V gene: TRBV27
J gene: TRBJ1-2
clone size: many
D gene: NA
CDR3 DNA: TGTGCCAGCAGTACCGGCAGGGGCGGCTATGGCTACACCTTC
CDR3 protein: CASSTGRGGYGYTF

V gene: TRBV3-1
J gene: TRBJ1-2
clone size: few
D gene: NA
CDR3 DNA: TGTGCCAGCAGCCAAGATCTGACCCCATCGAATGGCTACACCTTC
CDR3 protein: CASSQDLTPSNGYTF

V gene: TRBV2
J gene: TRBJ2-2
clone size: many
D gene: NA
CDR3 DNA: TGTGCCAGCAGTGATCCCCGCGGGGGGGAGCTGTTTTTT
CDR3 protein: CASSDPRGGELFF

V gene: TRBV12-3/TRBV12-4
J gene: TRBJ1-5
clone size: NA
D gene: NA
CDR3 DNA: TGTGCCAGCAGTGGCGGGGGGGATCAGCCCCAGCATTTT
CDR3 protein: CASSGGGDQPQHF

V gene: TRBV29-1
J gene: TRBJ2-7
clone size: many
D gene: NA
CDR3 DNA: TGCAGCGTTGAAGAGGTGCAGAGGGCCGGCCTCTACGAGCAGTACTTC
CDR3 protein: CSVEEVQRAGLYEQYF

V gene: TRBV30
J gene: TRBJ2-7
clone size: NA
D gene: NA
CDR3 DNA: TGTGCCTGGAGTCGACCCGAGTACAATGAGCAGTACTTC
CDR3 protein: CAWSRPEYNEQYF

V gene: TRBV12-3/TRBV12-4
J gene: TRBJ2-7
clone size: many
D gene: TRBD2
CDR3 DNA: TGTGCCAGCACCCAATCGCCGGGAGGCCCTTCCTACGAGCAGTACTTC
CDR3 protein: CASTQSPGGPSYEQYF

V gene: TRBV29-1
J gene: TRBJ2-7
clone size: many
D gene: TRBD2
CDR3 DNA: TGCAGCGTTTGGATTAGCGGGAGGGGCGAGCAGTACTTC
CDR3 protein: CSVWISGRGEQYF

V gene: TRBV5-1
J gene: TRBJ2-1
clone size: many
D gene: NA
CDR3 DNA: TGCGCCAGCAGCTGGCAGGCTATACAGAAGGATGAGCAGTTCTTC
CDR3 protein: CASSWQAIQKDEQFF

V gene: TRBV3-1
J gene: TRBJ1-1
clone size: many
D gene: NA
CDR3 DNA: TGTGCCAGCAGCCAACCACCACACACTGAAGCTTTCTTT
CDR3 protein: CASSQPPHTEAFF

V gene: TRBV4-1
J gene: TRBJ1-3
clone size: NA
D gene: NA
CDR3 DNA: TGCGCCAGCAGCCTGATAGGGGCGGAAGGAAACACCATATATTTT
CDR3 protein: CASSLIGAEGNTIYF

V gene: TRBV6-5
J gene: TRBJ1-1
clone size: many
D gene: NA
CDR3 DNA: TGTGCCAGCAGTTACGCCAACAACCACCTAATGAACACTGAAGCTTTCTTT
CDR3 protein: CASSYANNHLMNTEAFF

V gene: TRBV19
J gene: TRBJ1-1
clone size: many
D gene: NA
CDR3 DNA: TGTGCCAGTAACTGGAGGATGAACACTGAAGCTTTCTTT
CDR3 protein: CASNWRMNTEAFF

V gene: TRBV6-1
J gene: TRBJ1-4
clone size: many
D gene: NA
CDR3 DNA: TGTGCCAGCACCGGGGGGATGGAAAATGAAAAACTGTTTTTT
CDR3 protein: CASTGGMENEKLFF

V gene: TRBV27
J gene: TRBJ1-1
clone size: many
D gene: NA
CDR3 DNA: TGTGCCAGCAGTTTGGGACACGAAGCTTTCTTT
CDR3 protein: CASSLGHEAFF

V gene: TRBV6-1
J gene: TRBJ1-1
clone size: many
D gene: TRBD1
CDR3 DNA: TGTGCCAGCAGTTCGGACAGGGGCGAAAGGATTGCTGAGTCTTTCTTT
CDR3 protein: CASSSDRGERIAESFF

V gene: TRBV14
J gene: TRBJ1-6
clone size: NA
D gene: NA
CDR3 DNA: TGTGCCAGCAGCCAGCCAGGTTCACCCCTCCACTTT
CDR3 protein: CASSQPGSPLHF

V gene: TRBV6-1
J gene: TRBJ1-2
clone size: many
D gene: NA
CDR3 DNA: TGTGCCAGCAGGCCGCAGATTAACTATGGCTACACCTTC
CDR3 protein: CASRPQINYGYTF

V gene: TRBV20-1
J gene: TRBJ2-1
clone size: many
D gene: TRBD2
CDR3 DNA: TGCAGTGCCACAGACGGACTAGCGGCATACAATGAGCAGTTCTTC
CDR3 protein: CSATDGLAAYNEQFF

V gene: TRBV20-1
J gene: TRBJ2-5
clone size: NA
D gene: TRBD2
CDR3 DNA: TGCAGTGCTAGTAGCAGCGGGAGTCCTCGAGAGACCCAGTACTTC
CDR3 protein: CSASSSGSPRETQYF

V gene: TRBV14
J gene: TRBJ2-1
clone size: few
D gene: TRBD1
CDR3 DNA: TGTGCCAGCAGCCCCGGACAGGCCGAATACTCCTACAATGAGCAGTTCTTC
CDR3 protein: CASSPGQAEYSYNEQFF

V gene: TRBV27
J gene: TRBJ1-6
clone size: many
D gene: NA
CDR3 DNA: TGTGCCAGCAGACCGGGGGGCAGGGGATCACCCCTCCACTTT
CDR3 protein: CASRPGGRGSPLHF

V gene: TRBV20-1
J gene: TRBJ2-1
clone size: many
D gene: NA
CDR3 DNA: TGCAGTGCTAGAGATGTGGGCGGGAATGAGCAGTTCTTC
CDR3 protein: CSARDVGGNEQFF

V gene: TRBV6-1
J gene: TRBJ1-3
clone size: many
D gene: NA
CDR3 DNA: TGTGCCAGCAGTTCTACTCCGGGACGCCTCTCTGGAAACACCATATATTTT
CDR3 protein: CASSSTPGRLSGNTIYF

V gene: TRBV28
J gene: TRBJ2-5
clone size: NA
D gene: TRBD2
CDR3 DNA: TGTGCCAGCAGTCTAGGACTAGTGGGAACACAAGAGACCCAGTACTTC
CDR3 protein: CASSLGLVGTQETQYF

V gene: TRBV30
J gene: TRBJ2-2
clone size: many
D gene: NA
CDR3 DNA: TGTGCCTGGAGGGCTCGGCCCGGGGAGCTGTTTTTT
CDR3 protein: CAWRARPGELFF

V gene: TRBV3-1
J gene: TRBJ2-3
clone size: NA
D gene: NA
CDR3 DNA: TGTGCCAGCAGCCAAGGTCGGAAAGATACGCAGTATTTT
CDR3 protein: CASSQGRKDTQYF

V gene: TRBV10-3
J gene: TRBJ2-3
clone size: many
D gene: TRBD2
CDR3 DNA: TGTGCCATCAGTGCTTTAGCGGGAGGTGCAGATACGCAGTATTTT
CDR3 protein: CAISALAGGADTQYF

V gene: TRBV27
J gene: TRBJ2-1
clone size: many
D gene: TRBD2
CDR3 DNA: TGTGCCAGCAGTCCTACCAGAGCGGGAGGGAACAATGAGCAGTTCTTC
CDR3 protein: CASSPTRAGGNNEQFF

V gene: TRBV29-1
J gene: TRBJ1-2
clone size: NA
D gene: NA
CDR3 DNA: TGCAGCGTCGCCGGGACGGGTAACTATGGCTACACCTTC
CDR3 protein: CSVAGTGNYGYTF

V gene: TRBV2
J gene: TRBJ1-5
clone size: many
D gene: NA
CDR3 DNA: TGTGCCAGCAGGGCTGAGAGCAATCAGCCCCAGCATTTT
CDR3 protein: CASRAESNQPQHF

V gene: TRBV29-1
J gene: TRBJ1-4
clone size: many
D gene: NA
CDR3 DNA: TGCAGCGTTGGGCAGGGAACTAATGAAAAACTGTTTTTT
CDR3 protein: CSVGQGTNEKLFF

V gene: TRBV6-1
J gene: TRBJ2-3
clone size: NA
D gene: TRBD2
CDR3 DNA: TGTGCCAGCAGGAGAGCGGGAGGGCCCACAGATACGCAGTATTTT
CDR3 protein: CASRRAGGPTDTQYF

V gene: TRBV7-2
J gene: TRBJ2-5
clone size: many
D gene: NA
CDR3 DNA: TGTGCCAGCAGCTTCTCCTTCACTAGTTCTGAGACCCAGTACTTC
CDR3 protein: CASSFSFTSSETQYF

V gene: TRBV5-1
J gene: TRBJ2-2
clone size: many
D gene: TRBD1
CDR3 DNA: TGCGCCAGCAGCCACGACAGGGGGACGAACACCGGGGAGCTGTTTTTT
CDR3 protein: CASSHDRGTNTGELFF

V gene: TRBV5-1
J gene: TRBJ2-3
clone size: NA
D gene: NA
CDR3 DNA: TGCGCCAGCAGCTTCGGTGGGATTGATACGCAGTATTTT
CDR3 protein: CASSFGGIDTQYF

V gene: TRBV12-3/TRBV12-4
J gene: TRBJ2-1
clone size: many
D gene: NA
CDR3 DNA: TGTGCCAGCAGTTTAGGGACCAACTACAATGAGCAGTTCTTC
CDR3 protein: CASSLGTNYNEQFF